The count of the clone carrying this TCR beta chain is one. This sample also contains other DNA sequences that code for the same CDR3. Using immunoSEQ multiplex PCR, the repertoire was profiled, and TCRdb retains in-frame clones only, with some absent. The profile covers under 2.5 million clones, with 85% to 95% appearing a single time and around 0.4% taken by the ten largest. The data are from a study of shared clonotypes between healthy human individuals. This CDR3 region has 14 residues. Germline CDR1 reads SEHNR; CDR2 reads FQNEAQ (reference sequence). Trimming took 6 bases from V and 3 from J; bases not matched to a gene: 6.

Sample: naive CD4+ T cells from PBMCs. Subset noted: CD45RA+ positively selected. The chain carries TRBV7-9 and TRBJ1-2; 8 bases align to TRBD1. This TCR was recovered from a young man in good health. Some clones in this sample may be carry-over from other donors' samples. CDR3 loop: CASSPGQGYYGYTF. DNA for the CDR3: TGTGCCAGCAGTCCCGGACAGGGTTACTATGGCTACACCTTC.